Presented here are 18 T cell receptor beta chains from one specimen sequenced in a study of Ad26.COV2.S vaccination and SARS-CoV-2 variants. Sample treatment: 19 received Ad26.COV2.S at low or high dose, single or two shots; 5 received placebo; per-sample allocation not given. Sampling took place 63 days after the first vaccine or placebo injection. Using immunoSEQ multiplex PCR, the repertoire was profiled, and TCRdb retains in-frame clones only, with some absent. Among hundreds of thousands of clones listed, around 90% were seen once. This specimen consisted of peripheral blood, obtained in a trial of Ad26.COV2.S vaccine versus placebo. These receptors originate from a person between 18 and 65 years old who received the Ad26.COV2.S COVID-19 vaccine or a placebo.

The genes are TRBV30 and TRBJ2-4; no definite D call. V lost 2 bases and J 8 bases, leaving 10 bases between the germline ends. The germline V gene encodes CDR1 GTSNPN and CDR2 SVGIG (reference sequence). This CDR3 has 12 residues. The CDR3 protein is CAWSRRSDIQYF. CDR3 nucleotide sequence: TGTGCCTGGAGTCGACGGTCAGACATTCAGTACTTC.

V usage is TRBV30 and J usage is TRBJ1-2, with 8 bases fitting TRBD1. This CDR3 region has 12 residues. Looked up from germline, CDR1 is GTSNPN and CDR2 is SVGIG (reference sequence). CDR3 nucleotide sequence: TGTGCATCTGGACAGGGCAAGGGTGGCTACACCTTC. Residues: CASGQGKGGYTF.

This rearrangement joins TRBV5-8 to TRBJ1-5; possible D gene TRBD1, 5 bases. Per germline, CDR1 SGHTS and CDR2 YDEGEE. The length of the CDR3 is 13 residues. Trimming cost V 0 bases and J 8 bases, with 9 bases left between them. CDR3 bases: TGTGCCAGCAGCTTGGAGACAGTAGAGCCCCAGCATTTT. This sequence encodes CASSLETVEPQHF.

Only a few counts were recorded for this clone. The genes are TRBV5-1 and TRBJ1-2, with a weak D call TRBD1 (6 bases). CDR3 length: 13 residues. V was cut by 0 bases and J by 4 bases, with 7 bases left in between. CDR1 and CDR2 (germline): SGHRS, YFSETQ. Written as DNA, the CDR3 is TGCGCCAGCAGCTTGGACAGGGCCTATGGCTACACCTTC. Amino acids: CASSLDRAYGYTF.

The CDR3 loop is CATSDRGGGKDIQYF. CDR3 DNA: TGTGCCACCAGTGATCGCGGGGGTGGGAAGGACATTCAGTACTTC. The chain links TRBV24-1 to TRBJ2-4; the match to TRBD2 covers 7 bases. CDR1 is KGHDR and CDR2 is SFDVKD in the germline V gene. The CDR3 loop spans 15 amino acids. The junction had 9 bases not matched to a gene; V was cut back by 3 bases and J by 8 bases.

This sequence joins TRBV6-6 and TRBJ2-7, with 9 bases fitting TRBD2. The CDR3 consists of 14 residues. CDR1 is MNHNY, CDR2 SVGAGI, per germline (reference sequence). V lost 6 bases and J lost 1; bases outside the gene matches: 4. CDR3 residues: CASRKRGESYEQYF. Here the CDR3 DNA reads TGTGCCAGCAGGAAGCGGGGGGAGTCCTACGAGCAGTACTTC.

This clone occurred a few times. The genes are TRBV6-5 and TRBJ1-1; 9 bases agree with TRBD1. The germline V gene has CDR1 MNHEY and CDR2 SVGAGI. The CDR3 is 13 residues long. The junction had 7 bases not matched to a gene; V was cut back by 6 bases and J by 8 bases. The CDR3 loop is CASRPHRGQEAFF. The CDR3 bases are TGTGCCAGCAGGCCTCACAGGGGGCAGGAAGCTTTCTTT.

The chain links TRBV5-1 to TRBJ2-4; TRBD1 might be the D (5 bases). CDR1 SGHRS and CDR2 YFSETQ come from the germline V gene. Trimming took 0 bases from V and 5 from J, leaving 12 bases between them. The CDR3 extends over 15 amino acids. CDR3 sequence reads: CASSLGAGWENIQYF. The CDR3 DNA is TGCGCCAGCAGCTTGGGTGCAGGGTGGGAAAACATTCAGTACTTC.

The genes are TRBV27 and TRBJ2-6; TRBD1 aligns across 7 bases. The CDR3 runs 16 residues. Germline CDR1 is MNHEY and CDR2 is SMNVEV (reference sequence). Trimming at V came to 3 bases and at J to 4 bases, leaving 6 bases not matched to a gene. In DNA, the CDR3 is TGTGCCAGCAGTTTTGGTCAGGGGGTAGGGGCCAACGTCCTGACTTTC. Amino acid sequence: CASSFGQGVGANVLTF.

J is TRBJ2-3 and V is TRBV6-1; D perhaps matches TRBD1 (6 bases). The V and J ends lost 6 bases and 10 bases respectively, with 14 bases between them. CDR3 length: 12 amino acids. Germline-derived CDR1 and CDR2 are MNHNS and SASEGT. The CDR3 loop reads CASSVRTVAQYF. The CDR3 nucleotides are TGTGCCAGCAGCGTACGGACAGTGGCGCAGTATTTT.

This chain connects TRBV27 to TRBJ2-3; TRBD2 matches at 11 bases. Trimming took 2 bases from V and 4 from J; bases not matched to a gene: 5. Germline V gene sequence: CDR1 MNHEY, CDR2 SMNVEV (reference sequence). The CDR3 contains 16 residues. In DNA, the CDR3 is TGTGCCAGCAGTTTAATAGCGGGGGGGCCGGCAGATACGCAGTATTTT. It codes for CASSLIAGGPADTQYF.

The V gene is TRBV5-1, the J gene TRBJ1-4, with D maybe TRBD1 (6 bases). V lost 3 bases to trimming and J lost 8 bases, with 20 bases between them. The CDR3 loop spans 16 amino acids. Germline V lookup: CDR1 SGHRS, CDR2 YFSETQ. CDR3 residues: CASSSGRDIGREKLFF. DNA of the CDR3: TGCGCCAGCAGCTCCGGAAGGGACATAGGCCGCGAAAAACTGTTTTTT.

The genes are TRBV6-5 and TRBJ1-3; D gene unclear. The CDR3 runs to 15 residues. V was cut by 6 bases and J by 0 bases, with 12 bases left in between. Germline CDR1 reads MNHEY; CDR2 reads SVGAGI. The CDR3 here is CASSVAATSGNTIYF. Written as DNA, the CDR3 is TGTGCCAGCAGCGTAGCTGCAACCTCTGGAAACACCATATATTTT.

This clone appeared once. At the DNA level, this CDR3 is encoded by other sequences in the same sample as well. The J gene is TRBJ2-3, the V gene TRBV9, with TRBD2 matching 9 bases. From germline, CDR1 is SGDLS and CDR2 YYNGEE. The CDR3 is 16 residues long. Trimming took 0 bases from V and 1 from J; bases not matched to a gene: 3. The CDR3 reads CASSVAASGGTDTQYF. CDR3 nucleotide sequence: TGTGCCAGCAGCGTAGCTGCTAGCGGGGGCACAGATACGCAGTATTTT.

V gene TRBV25-1 combines with J gene TRBJ1-6; the D is unclear. This CDR3 region has 14 residues. With 11 bases removed from V and 0 bases from J, the gap between germline ends came to 11 bases. Germline V lookup: CDR1 MGHDK, CDR2 SYGVNS. The CDR3 coding sequence is TGTGCCGGACCGCCAAGCTCCTATAATTCACCCCTCCACTTT. Amino acid sequence: CAGPPSSYNSPLHF.

The gene calls are TRBV6-5 and TRBJ1-6, with D possibly matching TRBD1 (5 bases). CDR1 and CDR2 from the germline V gene are MNHEY and SVGAGI. The CDR3 has 16 residues. Trimming took off 0 bases at V and 9 bases at J, with 15 bases between the two ends. The CDR3 loop reads CASSYSATAGGSPLHF. In DNA, the CDR3 is TGTGCCAGCAGTTACTCGGCAACCGCCGGGGGTTCACCCCTCCACTTT.

The V gene is TRBV5-1, the J gene TRBJ2-2, with D perhaps being TRBD1 or TRBD2 (5 bases each). The germline gives CDR1 SGHRS, CDR2 YFSETQ. The CDR3 consists of 16 residues. Trimming stripped 0 bases from V and 6 bases from J, with 15 bases between. The DNA of the CDR3 is TGCGCCAGCAGCTTGGCCCCAGGGAGAGACGCCGGGGAGCTGTTTTTT. This sequence encodes CASSLAPGRDAGELFF.

The genes are TRBV29-1 and TRBJ1-5, with D unresolved. Trimming shortened V by 4 bases and J by 5 bases, and 12 bases separated the two germline ends. From germline, CDR1 is SQVTM and CDR2 ANQGSEA. CDR3 length: 13 residues. The CDR3 coding sequence is TGCAGCGTTGCGGGTTCCGGGTATCAGCCCCAGCATTTT. Its translation: CSVAGSGYQPQHF.